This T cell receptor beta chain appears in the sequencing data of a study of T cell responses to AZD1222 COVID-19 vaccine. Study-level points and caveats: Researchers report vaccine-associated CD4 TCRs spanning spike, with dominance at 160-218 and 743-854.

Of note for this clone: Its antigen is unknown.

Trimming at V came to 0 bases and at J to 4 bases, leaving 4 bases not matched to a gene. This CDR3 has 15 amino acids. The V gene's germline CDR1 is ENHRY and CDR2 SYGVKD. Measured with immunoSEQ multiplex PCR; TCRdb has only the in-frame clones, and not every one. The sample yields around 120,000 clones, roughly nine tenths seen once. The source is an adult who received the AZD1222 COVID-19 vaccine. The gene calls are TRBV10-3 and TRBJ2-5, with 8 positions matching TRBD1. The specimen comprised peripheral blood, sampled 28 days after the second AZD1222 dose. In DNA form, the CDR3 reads TGTGCCATCAGTGAGTCGACCAGGGGGCGAGAGACCCAGTACTTC. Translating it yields CAISESTRGRETQYF.